The entry below describes one TCR beta chain. This sample was included in a study of blood T cell repertoires in COVID-19. For the study at large: The United States, Italy and Spain provided the acute and convalescent COVID-19 samples. The analysed material was cDNA or gDNA that came from T cells, B-cell-depleted T cells, or PBMCs.

Study processing details: Nucleated cell number was recorded as an estimate derived from reference gene primer amplification. TCRdb's table, derived via immunoSEQ multiplex PCR, lists solely in-frame clones and lacks some. Clonal size and the V and J genes are those of that table, whereas D and trimming came from the DNA. The sample lists 90,000 to 110,000 clones; around 80% were seen once. The CDR3 covers 13 residues. Germline values: CDR1 SNHLY, CDR2 FYNNEI. V gave up 3 bases and J gave up 5 bases, with 5 bases separating them. Sequencing input: peripheral blood. The clonotype comes from a woman of 80 years or more with active or convalescent COVID-19. The chain joins TRBV2 to TRBJ1-6; D gene ambiguous. The CDR3 nucleotides read TGTGCCAGCAGTGACAGAAATAATTCACCCCTCCACTTT. Residues: CASSDRNNSPLHF.